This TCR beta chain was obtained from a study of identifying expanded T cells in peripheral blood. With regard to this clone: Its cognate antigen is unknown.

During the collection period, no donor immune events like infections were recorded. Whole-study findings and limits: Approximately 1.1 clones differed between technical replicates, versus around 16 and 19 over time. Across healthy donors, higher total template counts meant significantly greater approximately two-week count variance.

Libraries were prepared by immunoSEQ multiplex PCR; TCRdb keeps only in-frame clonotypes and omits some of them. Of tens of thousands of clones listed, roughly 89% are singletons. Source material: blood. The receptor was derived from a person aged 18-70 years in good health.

The CDR3 spells CASSEATGPTRYEQYF. CDR3 DNA: TGTGCCAGCAGTGAAGCAACCGGCCCAACCCGCTACGAGCAGTACTTC. This chain connects TRBV6-1 to TRBJ2-7; D remains ambiguous. The V gene lost 0 bases and the J gene lost 3 bases, with 15 bases spanning the gap. Germline values: CDR1 MNHNS, CDR2 SASEGT. CDR3 size: 16 residues.